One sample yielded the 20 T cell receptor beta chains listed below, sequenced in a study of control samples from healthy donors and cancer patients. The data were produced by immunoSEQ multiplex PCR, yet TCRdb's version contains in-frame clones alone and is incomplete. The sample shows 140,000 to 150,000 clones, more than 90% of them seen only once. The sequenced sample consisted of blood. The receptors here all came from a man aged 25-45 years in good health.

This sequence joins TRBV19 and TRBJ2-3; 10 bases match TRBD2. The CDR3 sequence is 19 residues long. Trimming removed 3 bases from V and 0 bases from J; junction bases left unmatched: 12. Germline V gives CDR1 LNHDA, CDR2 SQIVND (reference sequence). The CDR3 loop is CASSILPSGGPNSTDTQYF. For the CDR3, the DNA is TGTGCCAGTAGTATTCTTCCTAGCGGGGGCCCAAATAGCACAGATACGCAGTATTTT. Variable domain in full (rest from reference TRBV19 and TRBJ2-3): DGGITQSPKYLFRKEGQNVTLSCEQNLNHDAMYWYRQDPGQGLRLIYYSQIVNDFQKGDIAEGYSVSREKKESFPLTVTSAQKNPTAFYLCASSILPSGGPNSTDTQYFGPGTRLTVL.

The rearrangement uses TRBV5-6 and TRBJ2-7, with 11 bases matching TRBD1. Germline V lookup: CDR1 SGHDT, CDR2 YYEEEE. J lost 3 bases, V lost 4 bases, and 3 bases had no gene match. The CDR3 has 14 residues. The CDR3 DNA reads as TGTGCCAGCAGCCCCGGGACAGGGGGCTACGAGCAGTACTTC. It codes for CASSPGTGGYEQYF.

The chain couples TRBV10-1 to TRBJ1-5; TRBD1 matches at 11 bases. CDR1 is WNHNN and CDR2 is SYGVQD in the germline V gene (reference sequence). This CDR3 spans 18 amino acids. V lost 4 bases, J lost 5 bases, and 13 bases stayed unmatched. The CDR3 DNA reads TGCGCCAGCAGTGTTCGGACAGGGGGCGCGAGGGGATATCAGCCCCAGCATTTT. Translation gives CASSVRTGGARGYQPQHF.

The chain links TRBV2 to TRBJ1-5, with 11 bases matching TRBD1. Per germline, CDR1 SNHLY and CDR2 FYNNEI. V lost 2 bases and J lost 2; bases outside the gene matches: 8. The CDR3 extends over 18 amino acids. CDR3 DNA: TGTGCCAGCAGTGAATTGGGACAGGGGGTAGGCGGCAATCAGCCCCAGCATTTT. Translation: CASSELGQGVGGNQPQHF. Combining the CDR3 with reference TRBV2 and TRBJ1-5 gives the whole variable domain EPEVTQTPSHQVTQMGQEVILRCVPISNHLYFYWYRQILGQKVEFLVSFYNNEISEKSEIFDDQFSVERPDGSNFTLKIRSTKLEDSAMYFCASSELGQGVGGNQPQHFGDGTRLSIL.

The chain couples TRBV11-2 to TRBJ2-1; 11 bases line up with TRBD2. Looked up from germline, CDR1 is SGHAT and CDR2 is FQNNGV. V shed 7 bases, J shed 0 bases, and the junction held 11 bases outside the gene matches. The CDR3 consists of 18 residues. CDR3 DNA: TGTGCCAGCACCAACCCGGGACTAGCGGCTTACTCCTACAATGAGCAGTTCTTC. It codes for CASTNPGLAAYSYNEQFF.

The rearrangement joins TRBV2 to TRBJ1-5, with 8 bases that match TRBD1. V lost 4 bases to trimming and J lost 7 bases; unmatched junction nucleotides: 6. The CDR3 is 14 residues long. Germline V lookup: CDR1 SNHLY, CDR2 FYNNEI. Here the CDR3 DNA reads TGTGCCAGCAGTGCTGGACAGGGCTCCCAGCCCCAGCATTTT. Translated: CASSAGQGSQPQHF. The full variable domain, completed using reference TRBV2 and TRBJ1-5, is EPEVTQTPSHQVTQMGQEVILRCVPISNHLYFYWYRQILGQKVEFLVSFYNNEISEKSEIFDDQFSVERPDGSNFTLKIRSTKLEDSAMYFCASSAGQGSQPQHFGDGTRLSIL.

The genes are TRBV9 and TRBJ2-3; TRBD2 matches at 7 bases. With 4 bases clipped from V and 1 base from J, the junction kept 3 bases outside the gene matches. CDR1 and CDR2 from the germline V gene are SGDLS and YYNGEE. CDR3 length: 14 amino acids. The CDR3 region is CASSPGLGTDTQYF. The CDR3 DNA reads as TGTGCCAGCAGCCCCGGACTAGGCACAGATACGCAGTATTTT.

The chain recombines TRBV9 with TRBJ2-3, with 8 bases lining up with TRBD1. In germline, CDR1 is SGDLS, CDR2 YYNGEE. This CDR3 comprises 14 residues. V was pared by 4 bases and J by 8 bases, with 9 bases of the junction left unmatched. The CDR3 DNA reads TGTGCCAGCAGCCCACACCGCGGACAGGGTACGCAGTATTTT. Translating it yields CASSPHRGQGTQYF.

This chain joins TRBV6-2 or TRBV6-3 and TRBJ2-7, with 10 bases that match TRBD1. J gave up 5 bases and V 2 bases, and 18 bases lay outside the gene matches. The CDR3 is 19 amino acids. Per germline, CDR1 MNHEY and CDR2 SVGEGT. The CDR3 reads CASSYPQTQLGTGDHEQYF. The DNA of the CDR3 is TGTGCCAGCAGTTACCCACAAACCCAACTCGGGACAGGGGACCACGAGCAGTACTTC.

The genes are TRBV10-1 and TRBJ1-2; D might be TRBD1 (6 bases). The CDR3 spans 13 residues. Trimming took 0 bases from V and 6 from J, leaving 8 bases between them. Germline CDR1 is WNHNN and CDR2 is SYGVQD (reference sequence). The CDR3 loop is CASSESQGDGYTF. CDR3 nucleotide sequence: TGCGCCAGCAGTGAGTCACAGGGAGATGGCTACACCTTC.

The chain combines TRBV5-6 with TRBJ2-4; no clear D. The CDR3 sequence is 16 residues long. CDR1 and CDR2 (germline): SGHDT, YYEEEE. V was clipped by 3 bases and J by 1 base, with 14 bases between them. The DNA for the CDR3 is TGTGCCAGCAGCTCCCGTGGCGCCGTCGCCAAAAACATTCAGTACTTC. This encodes CASSSRGAVAKNIQYF.

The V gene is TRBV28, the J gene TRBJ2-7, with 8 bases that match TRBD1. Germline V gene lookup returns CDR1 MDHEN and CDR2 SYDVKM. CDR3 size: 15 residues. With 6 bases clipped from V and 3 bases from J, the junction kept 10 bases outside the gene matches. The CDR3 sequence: CASRTGRTGRYEQYF. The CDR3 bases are TGTGCCAGCAGAACTGGGAGGACAGGGCGCTACGAGCAGTACTTC.

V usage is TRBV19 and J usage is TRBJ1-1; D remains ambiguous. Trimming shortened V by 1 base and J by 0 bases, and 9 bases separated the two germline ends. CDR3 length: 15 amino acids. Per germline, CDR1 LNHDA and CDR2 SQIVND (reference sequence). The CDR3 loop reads CASSIVSAMNTEAFF. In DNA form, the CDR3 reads TGTGCCAGTAGTATAGTTTCAGCCATGAACACTGAAGCTTTCTTT.

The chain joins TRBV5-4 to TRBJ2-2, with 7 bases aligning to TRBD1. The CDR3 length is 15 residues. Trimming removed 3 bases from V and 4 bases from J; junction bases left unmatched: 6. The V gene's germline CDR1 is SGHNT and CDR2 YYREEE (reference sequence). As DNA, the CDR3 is TGTGCCAGCAGCTCTAGGGGGCTGGGCACCGGGGAGCTGTTTTTT. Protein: CASSSRGLGTGELFF.

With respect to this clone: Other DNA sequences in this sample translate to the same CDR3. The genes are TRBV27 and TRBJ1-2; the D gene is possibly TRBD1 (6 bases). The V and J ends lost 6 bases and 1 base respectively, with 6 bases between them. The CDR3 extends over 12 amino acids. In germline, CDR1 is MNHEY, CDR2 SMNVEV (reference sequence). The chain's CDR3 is CASRQGNYGYTF. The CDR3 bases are TGTGCCAGCAGACAGGGTAACTATGGCTACACCTTC.

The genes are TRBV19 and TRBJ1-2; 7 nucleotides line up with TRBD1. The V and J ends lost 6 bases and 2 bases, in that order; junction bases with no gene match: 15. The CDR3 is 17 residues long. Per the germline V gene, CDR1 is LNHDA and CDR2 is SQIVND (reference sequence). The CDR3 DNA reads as TGTGCCAGTAGCCGGCCAGGGGGGACTAGCTCAAACTATGGCTACACCTTC. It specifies CASSRPGGTSSNYGYTF.

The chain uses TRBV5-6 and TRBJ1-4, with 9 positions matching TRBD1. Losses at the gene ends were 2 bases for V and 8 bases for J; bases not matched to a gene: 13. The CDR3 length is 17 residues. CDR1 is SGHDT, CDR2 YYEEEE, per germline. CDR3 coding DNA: TGTGCCAGCAGCTTCCGACACCCGGGACAGGGTGGAGAAAAACTGTTTTTT. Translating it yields CASSFRHPGQGGEKLFF.

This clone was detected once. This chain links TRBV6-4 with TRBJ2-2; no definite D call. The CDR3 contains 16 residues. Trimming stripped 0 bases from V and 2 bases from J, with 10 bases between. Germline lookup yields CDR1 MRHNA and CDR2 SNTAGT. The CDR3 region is CASSDSPGRNTGELFF. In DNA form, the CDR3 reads TGTGCCAGCAGTGACTCCCCCGGTAGAAACACCGGGGAGCTGTTTTTT.

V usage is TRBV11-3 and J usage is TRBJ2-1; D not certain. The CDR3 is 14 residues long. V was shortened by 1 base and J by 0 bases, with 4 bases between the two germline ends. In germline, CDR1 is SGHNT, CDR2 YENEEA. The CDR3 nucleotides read TGTGCCAGCAGCTTAGGCAACTCCTACAATGAGCAGTTCTTC. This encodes CASSLGNSYNEQFF. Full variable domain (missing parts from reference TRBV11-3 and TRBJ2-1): EAGVVQSPRYKIIEKKQPVAFWCNPISGHNTLYWYLQNLGQGPELLIRYENEEAVDDSQLPKDRFSAERLKGVDSTLKIQPAELGDSAVYLCASSLGNSYNEQFFGPGTRLTVL.

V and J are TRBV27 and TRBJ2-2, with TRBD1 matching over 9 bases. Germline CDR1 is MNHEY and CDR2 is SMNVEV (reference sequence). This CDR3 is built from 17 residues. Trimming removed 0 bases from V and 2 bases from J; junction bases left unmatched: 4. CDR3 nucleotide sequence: TGTGCCAGCAGTTTATCCGGGACAGGGTTTAACACCGGGGAGCTGTTTTTT. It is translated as CASSLSGTGFNTGELFF.